What follows are 22 T cell receptor beta chains derived from one specimen sequenced in a study of T-cell memory formation after mild COVID-19. Using its own MiXCR run on the 5' RACE reads, TCRdb lists one record per CDR3 protein. The sample has roughly 200,000 distinct CDR3 sequences; more than 15% are singletons. The sequenced sample was PBMCs or a T cell subset sorted from them (not recorded which). These receptors originate from an adult woman who had mild COVID-19 (a few samples of this study predate the infection). Cell type and time point are not known.

The rearrangement links TRBV9 to TRBJ1-1, with unresolved D. The CDR3 spans 13 residues. The V gene lost 0 bases and the J gene lost 5 bases, with 8 bases spanning the gap. The germline V gene encodes CDR1 SGDLS and CDR2 YYNGEE. For the CDR3, the DNA is TGTGCCAGCAGCGTAGTCGCTGGAACTGAAGCTTTCTTT. It yields the protein CASSVVAGTEAFF.

The genes are TRBV20-1 and TRBJ1-1; D may be TRBD1 (6 bases). The CDR3 runs 15 residues. The V gene's germline CDR1 is DFQATT and CDR2 SNEGSKA (reference sequence). V lost 2 bases and J 6 bases, leaving 19 bases between the germline ends. The CDR3 DNA sequence: TGCAGTGCTAGACCCCCTAGAGGGGGAAGAGCTGAAGCTTTCTTT. Amino acid sequence: CSARPPRGGRAEAFF.

The genes are TRBV20-1 and TRBJ1-1; D is unresolved. The germline V gene has CDR1 DFQATT and CDR2 SNEGSKA (reference sequence). The CDR3 runs 13 residues. V lost 1 base to trimming and J lost 3 bases, with 9 bases between them. The CDR3 is CSARAGPHTEAFF. Here the CDR3 DNA reads TGCAGTGCTAGAGCTGGACCTCACACTGAAGCTTTCTTT.

This clonotype was seen a few times. V gene TRBV5-1 combines with J gene TRBJ1-1; D ambiguous. CDR3 length: 15 amino acids. Germline assignment: CDR1 SGHRS and CDR2 YFSETQ. Trimming took 0 bases from V and 1 from J, leaving 10 bases between them. CDR3 loop: CASSLAETENTEAFF. The CDR3 DNA reads as TGCGCCAGCAGCTTGGCCGAGACGGAGAACACTGAAGCTTTCTTT.

This clonotype was recorded a few times. The chain carries TRBV20-1 and TRBJ1-1, with TRBD1 as a possible D gene (5 bases). CDR1 DFQATT and CDR2 SNEGSKA come from the germline V gene (reference sequence). CDR3 size: 15 residues. Trimming left V 0 bases short and J 2 bases short, with 13 bases between. The DNA for the CDR3 is TGCAGTGCTAGAGAGGGGGGATCAACCAACACTGAAGCTTTCTTT. This translates into CSAREGGSTNTEAFF.

This clonotype was counted between two and nine times. The chain is built from TRBV30 and TRBJ1-5, with unresolved D. In germline, CDR1 is GTSNPN, CDR2 SVGIG (reference sequence). Trimming cost V 1 base and J 4 bases, with 11 bases left between them. The CDR3 sequence is 14 residues long. The CDR3 DNA follows: TGTGCCTGGAGTGAGTACAGAGTAAATCAGCCCCAGCATTTT. Translated: CAWSEYRVNQPQHF.

V gene TRBV7-2 combines with J gene TRBJ2-3; a weak D match, TRBD2 (6 bases). Between the trimmed V and J ends, which lost 6 bases and 2 bases, there was a span of 15 bases. The CDR3 runs 15 residues. CDR1 and CDR2 from the germline V gene are SGHTA and FQGNSA. DNA for the CDR3: TGTGCCAGCAGTGTATCAGGGACTCCCACAGATACGCAGTATTTT. This encodes CASSVSGTPTDTQYF.

This clonotype was seen only a few times. This sequence joins TRBV5-1 and TRBJ1-4, with D uncertain. Germline CDR1 reads SGHRS; CDR2 reads YFSETQ. The V end lost 0 bases, the J end lost 8 bases, and 17 bases lay between the germline ends. The CDR3 spans 16 residues. Written as DNA, the CDR3 is TGCGCCAGCAGCTTGGGGGGTTCATTCCCGAGCGAAAAACTGTTTTTT. Protein sequence: CASSLGGSFPSEKLFF.

The chain recombines TRBV15 with TRBJ2-1; 7 bases line up with TRBD2. J was trimmed by 3 bases and V by 5 bases; bases with no gene match: 4. Germline values: CDR1 LNHNV, CDR2 YYDKDF (reference sequence). The CDR3 sequence is 14 residues long. DNA for the CDR3: TGTGCCACCAGCGGGGGGGTCCACTACAATGAGCAGTTCTTC. Encoded protein: CATSGGVHYNEQFF.

This clonotype was seen a handful of times. The V and J genes are TRBV2 and TRBJ2-7, with TRBD1 identical over 7 bases. CDR1 and CDR2 from the germline V gene are SNHLY and FYNNEI. Trimming at V came to 6 bases and at J to 1 base, leaving 6 bases not matched to a gene. CDR3 length equals 14 residues. CDR3: CASRGQTRSYEQYF. CDR3 nucleotide sequence: TGTGCCAGCAGGGGACAGACAAGGTCCTACGAGCAGTACTTC.

This chain links TRBV5-8 with TRBJ1-4, with D possibly matching TRBD1 (5 bases). This CDR3 is 15 amino acids long. With 7 bases removed from V and 9 bases from J, the gap between germline ends came to 22 bases. CDR1 and CDR2 (germline): SGHTS, YDEGEE. The CDR3 DNA reads TGTGCCAGCCGCCCCCGGGACCGAGTCCAGAAAAAACTGTTTTTT. Amino acid sequence: CASRPRDRVQKKLFF.

J is TRBJ2-1 and V is TRBV27, with TRBD2 matching 9 bases. The germline V gene encodes CDR1 MNHEY and CDR2 SMNVEV (reference sequence). The CDR3 sequence is 18 residues long. The junction had 15 bases not matched to a gene; V was cut back by 6 bases and J by 3 bases. The DNA of the CDR3 is TGTGCCAGCAGCTCTCCTATTTATACTAGCGGGCGCTACAATGAGCAGTTCTTC. Translating it yields CASSSPIYTSGRYNEQFF.

This chain uses TRBV7-3 with TRBJ2-3, with 8 bases fitting TRBD2. Germline V gene lookup returns CDR1 SGHTA and CDR2 FQGTGA. The V gene end was trimmed by 2 bases and the J gene end by 3 bases; junction bases not matched to a gene: 4. The CDR3 runs 15 residues. In nucleotides, the CDR3 is TGTGCCAGCAGCTTAGAAGGGACTAGGACAGATACGCAGTATTTT. Its protein is CASSLEGTRTDTQYF.

This chain joins TRBV11-3 and TRBJ2-1; no clear D gene. This CDR3 is built from 15 residues. The V gene's germline CDR1 is SGHNT and CDR2 YENEEA. Trimming stripped 5 bases from V and 9 bases from J, with 20 bases between. The CDR3 here is CASSRASARMGEQFF. In nucleotides, the CDR3 is TGTGCCAGCAGCCGAGCTAGTGCCAGGATGGGTGAGCAGTTCTTC. The full variable domain, its missing parts supplied by reference TRBV11-3 and TRBJ2-1, is EAGVVQSPRYKIIEKKQPVAFWCNPISGHNTLYWYLQNLGQGPELLIRYENEEAVDDSQLPKDRFSAERLKGVDSTLKIQPAELGDSAVYLCASSRASARMGEQFFGPGTRLTVL.

This chain joins TRBV30 and TRBJ2-7, with 8 bases lining up with TRBD2. The CDR3 covers 12 residues. CDR1 and CDR2 (germline): GTSNPN, SVGIG (reference sequence). J lost 7 bases, V lost 5 bases, and 7 bases had no gene match. The CDR3: CAWSGGPSEQYF. The CDR3 nucleotides are TGTGCCTGGTCGGGAGGGCCGAGTGAGCAGTACTTC.

There are a few counts of this clonotype. J is TRBJ2-2 and V is TRBV6-6; no definite D call. V was shortened by 8 bases and J by 1 base, with 8 bases between the two germline ends. Germline CDR1 and CDR2: MNHNY and SVGAGI (reference sequence). CDR3 length: 13 residues. In DNA, the CDR3 is TGTGCCAGCTCATACCAGAACACCGGGGAGCTGTTTTTT. This encodes CASSYQNTGELFF.

This clonotype was seen only a few times. The chain uses TRBV21-1 and TRBJ2-7. TRBV21-1 is labeled a pseudogene. The CDR3 runs 10 residues. The CDR3: CASSKTVQYF. CDR3 nucleotides: TGTGCCAGCAGCAAAACGGTACAGTACTTC.

The sample holds a few counts of this clonotype. The chain combines TRBV24-1 with TRBJ2-3; D is possibly TRBD1 or TRBD2 (5 bases each). The V end was cut by 3 bases, the J end by 6 bases, with 15 bases between. CDR3 length equals 15 residues. Germline CDR1 KGHDR, CDR2 SFDVKD. Written as DNA, the CDR3 is TGTGCCACCAGTGATGGGGGTACGTCGGGGGATACGCAGTATTTT. This encodes CATSDGGTSGDTQYF.

The chain employs TRBV3-1 and TRBJ2-2; D call uncertain. The germline gives CDR1 LGHDT, CDR2 YNNKEL (reference sequence). This CDR3 comprises 17 residues. Deletions cut 4 bases from V and 0 bases from J, with 15 bases between. The CDR3 sequence: CASSRTVPGPNTGELFF. The CDR3 DNA reads as TGTGCCAGCAGCCGGACCGTTCCGGGTCCGAACACCGGGGAGCTGTTTTTT.

This chain joins TRBV6-5 and TRBJ2-1; possible D gene TRBD2, 5 bases. Germline CDR1 MNHEY, CDR2 SVGAGI. This CDR3 has 15 residues. V shed 6 bases and J shed 4 bases, with 16 bases lying between them. The CDR3 sequence: CASRPLSGAYNEQFF. The CDR3 DNA is TGTGCCAGCAGGCCCCTCAGCGGCGCTTACAATGAGCAGTTCTTC.

The chain combines TRBV7-2 with TRBJ2-1, with TRBD2 matching 13 bases. The CDR3 covers 18 residues. Trimming took 5 bases from V and 4 from J; bases not matched to a gene: 11. Germline-derived CDR1 and CDR2 are SGHTA and FQGNSA. DNA of the CDR3: TGTGCCAGCAGCCTAGGCCCTGGACTAGCGGGAGCTTACAATGAGCAGTTCTTC. It codes for CASSLGPGLAGAYNEQFF.

This clonotype was observed a few times. The rearrangement links TRBV30 to TRBJ2-6; TRBD1 aligns across 10 bases. The CDR3 length is 16 residues. Germline-derived CDR1 and CDR2 are GTSNPN and SVGIG (reference sequence). V lost 3 bases, J lost 4 bases, and 6 bases stayed unmatched. The CDR3 DNA reads TGTGCCTGGAGCCGACAGGGGGCTTGGGGGGCCAACGTCCTGACTTTC. This translates into CAWSRQGAWGANVLTF.